This T cell receptor beta chain originates from a study of graft-versus-host responses after intestinal transplantation. Overall study context: Anti-thymocyte globulin induction, then tacrolimus and steroids for around 3 years, went to all recipients. Study-wide results and caveats: Levels of circulating GvH clones at their peak were associated with early post-transplant HvG declines.

Repertoires were generated with immunoSEQ multiplex PCR, while TCRdb's copy carries only in-frame clones and drops some. The data show roughly 110,000 clones, 80% to 90% seen once. This CDR3 is built from 14 residues. V was pared by 0 bases and J by 3 bases, with 9 bases between. The germline V gene has CDR1 SGDLS and CDR2 YYNGEE. For this clone: Its antigen is not known.

Here the sequenced sample was unstimulated CD4+ T cells sorted from spleen or lymph node cells, taken before transplant. The TCR comes from a human donor who was the organ donor for an intestinal transplant. The genes are TRBV9 and TRBJ1-1, with D unresolved. DNA of the CDR3: TGTGCCAGCAGCGTAGATGCATTGGACACTGAAGCTTTCTTT. Its protein product is CASSVDALDTEAFF.